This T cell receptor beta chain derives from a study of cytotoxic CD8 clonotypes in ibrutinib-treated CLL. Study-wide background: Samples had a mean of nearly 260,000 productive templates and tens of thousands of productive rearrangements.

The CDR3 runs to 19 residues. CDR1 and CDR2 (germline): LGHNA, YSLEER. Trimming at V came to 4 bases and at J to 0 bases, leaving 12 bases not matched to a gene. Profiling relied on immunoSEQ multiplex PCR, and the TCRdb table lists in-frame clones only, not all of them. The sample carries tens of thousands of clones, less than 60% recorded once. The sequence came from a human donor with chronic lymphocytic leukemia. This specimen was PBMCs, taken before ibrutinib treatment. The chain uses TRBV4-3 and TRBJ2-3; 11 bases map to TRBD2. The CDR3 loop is CASSRTRLAGTASTDTQYF. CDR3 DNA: TGCGCCAGCAGCCGGACTAGACTAGCGGGGACTGCTAGCACAGATACGCAGTATTTT.